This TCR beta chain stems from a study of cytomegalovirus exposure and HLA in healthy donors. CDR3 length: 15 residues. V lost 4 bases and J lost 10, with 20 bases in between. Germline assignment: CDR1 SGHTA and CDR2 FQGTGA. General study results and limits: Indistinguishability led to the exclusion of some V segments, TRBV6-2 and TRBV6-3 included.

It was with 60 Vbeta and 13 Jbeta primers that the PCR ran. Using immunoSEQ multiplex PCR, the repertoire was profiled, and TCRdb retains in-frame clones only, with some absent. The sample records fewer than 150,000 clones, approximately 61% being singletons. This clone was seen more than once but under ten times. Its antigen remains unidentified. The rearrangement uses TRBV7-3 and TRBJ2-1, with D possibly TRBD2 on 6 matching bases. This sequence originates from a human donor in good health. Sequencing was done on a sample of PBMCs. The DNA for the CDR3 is TGTGCCAGCAGCTCCCCCCAAACCGGGACTTCCGAGCAGTTCTTC. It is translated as CASSSPQTGTSEQFF.